Shown below are 23 T cell receptor beta chains from a single sample sequenced in a study of T-cell reconstitution after alpha-beta-depleted transplantation in children. Unique molecular identifiers were incorporated when the TCRbeta library was constructed. TCRdb re-analysed the PCR reads in MiXCR, keeping a single row per CDR3 protein. The sample holds around 300,000 distinct CDR3 sequences, approximately 23% seen once. Sequenced here: PBMCs, mostly from graft donor cells, sampled 180 days after TCRalphabeta/CD19-depleted stem cell transplant. These receptors originate from a male patient between 5 and 17 years old who had a stem cell transplant for acute lymphoblastic leukemia, so the T cells may come from the graft donor.

This clonotype appeared a few times. The chain carries TRBV27 and TRBJ1-1; 9 positions match TRBD1. After removal of 10 bases from V and 6 bases from J, the junction contained 3 bases not matched to a gene. Germline V gene lookup returns CDR1 MNHEY and CDR2 SMNVEV (reference sequence). The CDR3 runs to 11 residues. The CDR3 DNA follows: TGTGCCATAAACAGGGGGCCTGAAGCTTTCTTT. Encoded protein: CAINRGPEAFF.

The V call is TRBV24-1, the J call TRBJ2-5, with D perhaps matching TRBD1 (6 bases). This CDR3 spans 18 amino acids. Trimming shortened V by 2 bases and J by 4 bases, and 22 bases separated the two germline ends. The germline V gene has CDR1 KGHDR and CDR2 SFDVKD. CDR3 nucleotide sequence: TGTGCCACCAGTGATTCCAGAAGAAAGCAGGGGCTTATAGAGACCCAGTACTTC. Encoded protein: CATSDSRRKQGLIETQYF.

This clonotype was counted between two and nine times. This chain uses TRBV9 with TRBJ1-1, with TRBD1 matching 9 bases. The CDR3 loop spans 15 amino acids. CDR1 and CDR2 from the germline V gene are SGDLS and YYNGEE. V shed 4 bases and J 2 bases; nucleotides not matched to a gene: 6. In nucleotides, the CDR3 is TGTGCCAGCAGCCCCGGACAGGGGAGAAACACTGAAGCTTTCTTT. Translated: CASSPGQGRNTEAFF. The whole variable domain, remainder taken from reference TRBV9 and TRBJ1-1, is DSGVTQTPKHLITATGQRVTLRCSPRSGDLSVYWYQQSLDQGLQFLIQYYNGEERAKGNILERFSAQQFPDLHSELNLSSLELGDSALYFCASSPGQGRNTEAFFGQGTRLTVV.

Ten or more counts support this clonotype. J is TRBJ2-4 and V is TRBV5-1, with 13 bases lining up with TRBD2. Per the germline V gene, CDR1 is SGHRS and CDR2 is YFSETQ. This CDR3 region has 17 residues. Unmatched junction bases numbered 11, after V lost 4 bases and J lost 7 bases. The CDR3 nucleotides are TGCGCCAGCAGCAAACTAGCGGGAGGGCCGAGGATTAACATTCAGTACTTC. It codes for CASSKLAGGPRINIQYF.

The table lists this clonotype with a few counts. The gene calls are TRBV6-1 and TRBJ2-3; no clear D. Germline V gives CDR1 MNHNS, CDR2 SASEGT. The CDR3 sequence is 13 residues long. V was cut by 5 bases and J by 2 bases, with 8 bases left in between. The CDR3: CASSRKNTDTQYF. The DNA for the CDR3 is TGTGCCAGCAGTCGAAAAAACACAGATACGCAGTATTTT.

The chain recombines TRBV20-1 with TRBJ2-7, with D unclear. This CDR3 region has 14 residues. Trimming took 5 bases from V and 2 from J, leaving 16 bases between them. CDR1 is DFQATT, CDR2 SNEGSKA, per germline (reference sequence). This chain's CDR3 is CSASPRPPPYEQYF. For the CDR3, the DNA is TGCAGTGCTTCCCCCCGGCCGCCACCCTACGAGCAGTACTTC.

The table lists this clonotype with a few counts. The chain combines TRBV24-1 with TRBJ2-1; the match to TRBD2 covers 7 bases. This CDR3 has 16 amino acids. J gave up 3 bases and V 3 bases, and 7 bases lay outside the gene matches. Germline V CDR1 and CDR2: KGHDR, SFDVKD. In DNA, the CDR3 is TGTGCCACCAGTGATACGACTAGCCGGGACTACAATGAGCAGTTCTTC. Protein product: CATSDTTSRDYNEQFF.

This clonotype showed up just a few times. V is TRBV11-2 and J is TRBJ1-1; D might be TRBD1 (6 bases). CDR3 size: 14 residues. V lost 2 bases and J 11 bases, leaving 18 bases between the germline ends. Germline CDR1 and CDR2: SGHAT and FQNNGV. The CDR3 spells CASSLSGGDMRAFF. The DNA of the CDR3 is TGTGCCAGCAGCTTATCGGGTGGGGACATGAGGGCTTTCTTT.

This clonotype has a handful of counts. The chain is built from TRBV7-6 and TRBJ1-1; no firm D call. V was clipped by 0 bases and J by 3 bases, with 14 bases between them. Germline V gene sequence: CDR1 SGHVS, CDR2 FNYEAQ. This CDR3 contains 16 residues. CDR3 in DNA: TGTGCCAGCAGCTTAGCGGCTACGGGTTCCTACACTGAAGCTTTCTTT. Translation: CASSLAATGSYTEAFF.

The rearrangement uses TRBV11-2 and TRBJ2-1, with D perhaps TRBD1 (5 bases). V was clipped by 4 bases and J by 2 bases, with 12 bases between them. Per the germline V gene, CDR1 is SGHAT and CDR2 is FQNNGV. The CDR3 is made up of 15 amino acids. The chain's CDR3 is CASSSLQGAYNEQFF. In nucleotides, the CDR3 is TGTGCCAGCAGCTCCCTCCAGGGCGCCTACAATGAGCAGTTCTTC.

This clonotype was found a few times. The chain uses TRBV27 and TRBJ2-7; 11 bases align to TRBD2. Germline V gene data show CDR1 as MNHEY and CDR2 as SMNVEV (reference sequence). Trimming at V came to 6 bases and at J to 3 bases, leaving 10 bases not matched to a gene. The CDR3 runs 16 residues. CDR3 sequence: CASRTKTSGSLYEQYF. CDR3 sequence (DNA): TGTGCCAGCAGGACCAAAACTAGCGGGAGCCTCTACGAGCAGTACTTC.

This clonotype was observed a few times. This chain links TRBV29-1 with TRBJ2-1; possible D gene TRBD1, 5 bases. CDR3 length: 13 residues. V lost 4 bases and J 4 bases, leaving 11 bases between the germline ends. Germline CDR1 SQVTM, CDR2 ANQGSEA. CDR3 DNA: TGCAGCGTTGCACCTACAGGATACAATGAGCAGTTCTTC. The encoded protein is CSVAPTGYNEQFF.

This clonotype showed up just a few times. The chain joins TRBV20-1 to TRBJ1-4; TRBD1 matches 8 bases. Germline V gene data show CDR1 as DFQATT and CDR2 as SNEGSKA (reference sequence). CDR3 length: 16 amino acids. V shed 5 bases and J 2 bases; nucleotides not matched to a gene: 10. CDR3: CSARHPGGWTNEKLFF. Written as DNA, the CDR3 is TGCAGTGCTCGCCATCCAGGGGGCTGGACTAATGAAAAACTGTTTTTT.

The genes are TRBV19 and TRBJ1-1; TRBD1 matches 9 bases. This CDR3 is 15 amino acids long. Germline V CDR1 and CDR2: LNHDA, SQIVND (reference sequence). The junction had 6 bases not matched to a gene; V was cut back by 7 bases and J by 0 bases. The CDR3 reads CASKTGGELNTEAFF. CDR3 coding DNA: TGTGCCAGTAAGACAGGGGGGGAACTGAACACTGAAGCTTTCTTT.

This sequence joins TRBV20-1 and TRBJ2-3, with TRBD2 matching 10 bases. The germline V gene encodes CDR1 DFQATT and CDR2 SNEGSKA (reference sequence). The V and J ends lost 3 bases and 5 bases, in that order; junction bases with no gene match: 5. The CDR3 is 14 residues long. The CDR3 DNA reads as TGCAGTGCTAGGCTAGCGGGAGCTGTAGATACGCAGTATTTT. Translation: CSARLAGAVDTQYF.

The genes are TRBV20-1 and TRBJ1-2, with no clear D. Trimming took off 1 base at V and 3 bases at J, with 12 bases between the two ends. Germline assignment: CDR1 DFQATT and CDR2 SNEGSKA (reference sequence). The CDR3 spans 14 residues. DNA of the CDR3: TGCAGTGCTAGAGGTGCGGGAGGACACTATGGCTACACCTTC. It encodes CSARGAGGHYGYTF.

The rearrangement joins TRBV27 to TRBJ2-7; no reliable D call. The CDR3 spans 14 residues. Germline CDR1 MNHEY, CDR2 SMNVEV (reference sequence). V lost 0 bases and J lost 3, with 9 bases in between. This CDR3 reads CASSLSHPIYEQYF. The CDR3 DNA is TGTGCCAGCAGTTTATCCCATCCGATCTACGAGCAGTACTTC.

This clonotype came up a few times. The chain uses TRBV10-2 and TRBJ2-2; 7 nucleotides match TRBD1. From germline, CDR1 is WSHSY and CDR2 SAAADI. V lost 0 bases to trimming and J lost 6 bases; unmatched junction nucleotides: 7. The CDR3 runs 16 residues. CDR3 bases: TGCGCCAGCAGTGAGTCTTGGACAGGAATATCCGGGGAGCTGTTTTTT. This gives the protein CASSESWTGISGELFF.

Remarks on this clonotype: At one end, the junction sequence differs from germline, possibly due to a read error. This rearrangement joins TRBV12-3 or TRBV12-4 to TRBJ2-5, with TRBD1 matching over 7 bases. The CDR3 runs 12 residues. The CDR3 loop is CASSLVQGTQCF. The DNA for the CDR3 is TGTGCCAGCAGTTTAGTACAGGGGACCCAGTGCTTC.

This chain joins TRBV24-1 and TRBJ1-2, with TRBD1 as a possible D gene (5 bases). The V end lost 4 bases, the J end lost 5 bases, and 13 bases lay between the germline ends. The CDR3 length is 14 residues. In germline, CDR1 is KGHDR, CDR2 SFDVKD. CDR3 sequence reads: CATSDPTRQYGYTF. The CDR3 bases are TGTGCCACCAGTGACCCTACCCGACAGTATGGCTACACCTTC.

The rearrangement joins TRBV2 to TRBJ1-5; 8 nucleotides match TRBD1. CDR3 size: 15 residues. Germline V gives CDR1 SNHLY, CDR2 FYNNEI. V gave up 4 bases and J gave up 4 bases; unmatched junction bases: 6. The CDR3 sequence is CASSVYRGENQPQHF. The CDR3 DNA sequence: TGTGCCAGCAGTGTTTACAGGGGGGAAAATCAGCCCCAGCATTTT.

The chain recombines TRBV29-1 with TRBJ1-2; D not resolved. The germline V gene has CDR1 SQVTM and CDR2 ANQGSEA. Deletions cut 5 bases from V and 5 bases from J, with 12 bases between. The CDR3 totals 12 residues. The CDR3 here is CSVYDGWYGYTF. CDR3 sequence (DNA): TGCAGCGTTTATGACGGCTGGTATGGCTACACCTTC. Variable domain in full (rest from reference TRBV29-1 and TRBJ1-2): SAVISQKPSRDICQRGTSLTIQCQVDSQVTMMFWYRQQPGQSLTLIATANQGSEATYESGFVIDKFPISRPNLTFSTLTVSNMSPEDSSIYLCSVYDGWYGYTFGSGTRLTVV.

The table lists this clonotype with a few counts. V gene TRBV7-3 combines with J gene TRBJ2-1, with 11 bases matching TRBD2. The germline V gene encodes CDR1 SGHTA and CDR2 FQGTGA. The CDR3 sequence is 17 residues long. The V and J ends lost 5 bases and 4 bases, in that order; junction bases with no gene match: 10. The CDR3 region is CASSGGSGRALYNEQFF. DNA of the CDR3: TGTGCCAGCAGCGGAGGTAGCGGGAGGGCTCTGTACAATGAGCAGTTCTTC.